This TCR beta chain was profiled in a study of shared T cell receptors in the human thymus. This clone was counted a single time. Using immunoSEQ multiplex PCR, the repertoire was profiled, and TCRdb retains in-frame clones only, with some absent. The table has about 660,000 clones, more than 75% seen once. The same sample was also used in a study of human thymus T cells. That source notes: Resections removed during corrective heart surgery provided the thymus tissue used. Apparent bias marked the V and J gene usage of thymic and blood repertoires. Thymic repertoires overlap heavily among unrelated individuals, related research has reported.

Sequencing was carried out using thymocytes. This receptor was taken from a boy under two years old with a congenital heart defect.

Here the CDR3 reads CYGVHGTQYF. The DNA for the CDR3 is TGCTACGGGGTCCACGGGACCCAGTACTTC. This chain links TRBV23-1 with TRBJ2-5; weak D call: TRBD2 (5 bases). TRBV23-1 is sorted into the ORF group, with uncertain function. This CDR3 region has 10 residues.